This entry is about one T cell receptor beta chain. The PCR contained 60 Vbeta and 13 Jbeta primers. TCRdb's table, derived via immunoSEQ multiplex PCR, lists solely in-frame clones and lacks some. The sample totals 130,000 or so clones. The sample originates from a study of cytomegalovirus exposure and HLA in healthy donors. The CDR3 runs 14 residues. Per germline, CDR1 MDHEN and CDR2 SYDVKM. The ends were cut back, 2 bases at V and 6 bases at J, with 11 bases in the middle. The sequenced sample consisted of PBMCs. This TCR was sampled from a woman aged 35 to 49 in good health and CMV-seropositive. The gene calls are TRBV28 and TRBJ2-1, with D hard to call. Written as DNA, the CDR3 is TGTGCCAGCAGTTTAGCGGCCCTGGGCAATGAGCAGTTCTTC. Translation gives CASSLAALGNEQFF.